The source of this T cell receptor (beta chain) is a study of shared clonotypes between healthy human individuals. How the authors handled the data: There were no quality scores in the junction-only immunoSEQ sequences, so filtering differed. Clones were read by immunoSEQ multiplex PCR, and TCRdb kept only the in-frame ones, dropping some. V and J calls and clone size are given by that table; D and trimming were obtained from the DNA. The sample shows more than 400,000 clones, around 80% of them seen only once. Germline V lookup: CDR1 MGHDK, CDR2 SYGVNS. Losses at the gene ends were 2 bases for V and 0 bases for J; bases not matched to a gene: 7. The CDR3 has 18 amino acids.

This TCR was recovered from a woman aged 40 to 50 in good health. Some clones in this sample may be carry-over from other donors' samples. The V call is TRBV25-1, the J call TRBJ2-6, with TRBD2 matching over 7 bases. Source material: PBMCs. Written as DNA, the CDR3 is TGTGCCAGCAGTGAAAGTCTAGCGGCTAGCTCTGGGGCCAACGTCCTGACTTTC. It translates to CASSESLAASSGANVLTF.